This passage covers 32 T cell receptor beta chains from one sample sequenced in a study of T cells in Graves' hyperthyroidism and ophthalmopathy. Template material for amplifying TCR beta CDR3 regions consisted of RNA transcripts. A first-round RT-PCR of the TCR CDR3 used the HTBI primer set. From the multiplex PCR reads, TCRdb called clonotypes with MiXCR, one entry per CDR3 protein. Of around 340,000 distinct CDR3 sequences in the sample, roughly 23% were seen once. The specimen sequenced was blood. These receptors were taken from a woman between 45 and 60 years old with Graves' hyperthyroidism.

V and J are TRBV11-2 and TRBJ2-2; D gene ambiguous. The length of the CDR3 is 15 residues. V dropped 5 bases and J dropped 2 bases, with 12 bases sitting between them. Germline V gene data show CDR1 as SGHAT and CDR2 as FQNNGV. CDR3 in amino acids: CASSPASRNTGELFF. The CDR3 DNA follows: TGTGCCAGCAGCCCAGCCTCTAGAAACACCGGGGAGCTGTTTTTT.

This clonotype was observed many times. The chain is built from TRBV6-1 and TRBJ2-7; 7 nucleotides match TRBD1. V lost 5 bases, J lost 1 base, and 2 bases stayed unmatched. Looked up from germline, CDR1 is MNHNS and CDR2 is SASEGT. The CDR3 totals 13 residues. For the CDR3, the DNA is TGTGCCAGCAGTAAGGGACAGTCCTACGAGCAGTACTTC. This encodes CASSKGQSYEQYF.

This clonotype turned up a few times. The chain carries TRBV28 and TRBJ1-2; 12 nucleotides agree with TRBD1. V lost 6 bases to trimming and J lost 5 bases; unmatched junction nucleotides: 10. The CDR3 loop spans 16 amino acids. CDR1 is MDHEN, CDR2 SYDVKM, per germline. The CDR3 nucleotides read TGTGCCAGCAGGCGGGACAGGGGGCGCCCTGGGTATGGCTACACCTTC. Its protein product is CASRRDRGRPGYGYTF.

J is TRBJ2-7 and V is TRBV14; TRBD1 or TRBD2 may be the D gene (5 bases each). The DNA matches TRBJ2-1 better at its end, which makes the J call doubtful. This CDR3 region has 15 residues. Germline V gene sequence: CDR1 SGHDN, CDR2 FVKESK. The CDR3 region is CASSRQGAGSYEQFF. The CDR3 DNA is TGTGCCAGCAGCCGCCAGGGAGCCGGCTCCTACGAGCAGTTCTTC.

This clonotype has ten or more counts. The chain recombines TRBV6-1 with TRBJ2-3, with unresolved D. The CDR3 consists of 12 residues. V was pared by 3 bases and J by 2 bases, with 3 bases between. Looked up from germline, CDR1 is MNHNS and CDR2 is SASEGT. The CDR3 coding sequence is TGTGCCAGCAGTGATTCCACAGATACGCAGTATTTT. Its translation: CASSDSTDTQYF.

The CDR3 loop reads CSATPSYNEQFF. The CDR3 DNA follows: TGCAGTGCTACCCCCTCCTACAATGAGCAGTTCTTC. This chain uses TRBV20-1 with TRBJ2-1; no clear D. This CDR3 is 12 amino acids long. Trimming stripped 4 bases from V and 0 bases from J, with 4 bases between. Germline CDR1 and CDR2: DFQATT and SNEGSKA (reference sequence).

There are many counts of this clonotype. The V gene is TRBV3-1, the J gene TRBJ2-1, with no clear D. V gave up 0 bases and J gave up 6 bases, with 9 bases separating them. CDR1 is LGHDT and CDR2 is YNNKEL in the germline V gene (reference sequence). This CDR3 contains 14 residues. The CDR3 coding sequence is TGTGCCAGCAGCCAAGATTGGACCAGCAATGAGCAGTTCTTC. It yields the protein CASSQDWTSNEQFF.

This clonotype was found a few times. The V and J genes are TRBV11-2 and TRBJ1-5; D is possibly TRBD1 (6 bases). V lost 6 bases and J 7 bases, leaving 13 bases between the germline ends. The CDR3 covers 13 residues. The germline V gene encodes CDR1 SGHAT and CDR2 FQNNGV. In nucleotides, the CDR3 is TGTGCCAGCAGTCGGACAGAGAAGCAGCCCCAGCATTTT. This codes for CASSRTEKQPQHF.

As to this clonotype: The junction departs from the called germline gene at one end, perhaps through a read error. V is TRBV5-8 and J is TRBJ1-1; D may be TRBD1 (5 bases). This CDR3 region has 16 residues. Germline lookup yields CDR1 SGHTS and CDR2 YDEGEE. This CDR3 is CASSQARNGRGTEAFF. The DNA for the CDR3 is TGCGCCAGCAGCCAAGCACGAAACGGAAGGGGAACTGAAGCTTTCTTT.

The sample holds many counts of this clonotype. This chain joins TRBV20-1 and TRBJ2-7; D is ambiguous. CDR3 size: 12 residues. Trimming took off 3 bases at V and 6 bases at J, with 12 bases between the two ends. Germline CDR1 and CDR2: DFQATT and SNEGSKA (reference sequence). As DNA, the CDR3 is TGCAGTGCTAGCCCGGCCCCACTCGAGCAGTACTTC. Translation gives CSASPAPLEQYF.

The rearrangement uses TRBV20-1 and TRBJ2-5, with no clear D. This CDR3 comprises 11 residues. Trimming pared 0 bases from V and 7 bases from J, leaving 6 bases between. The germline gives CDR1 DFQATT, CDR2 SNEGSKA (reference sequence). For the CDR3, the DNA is TGCAGTGCTAGAGAGGTGGGGACCCAGTACTTC. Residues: CSAREVGTQYF.

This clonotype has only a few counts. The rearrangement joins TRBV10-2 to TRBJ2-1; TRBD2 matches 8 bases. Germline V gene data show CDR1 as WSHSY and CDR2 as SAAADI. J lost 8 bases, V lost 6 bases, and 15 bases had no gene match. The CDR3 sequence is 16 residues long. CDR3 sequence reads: CASRSPGLEQKDEQFF. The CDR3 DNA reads TGCGCCAGCAGATCCCCGGGACTAGAGCAGAAAGATGAGCAGTTCTTC.

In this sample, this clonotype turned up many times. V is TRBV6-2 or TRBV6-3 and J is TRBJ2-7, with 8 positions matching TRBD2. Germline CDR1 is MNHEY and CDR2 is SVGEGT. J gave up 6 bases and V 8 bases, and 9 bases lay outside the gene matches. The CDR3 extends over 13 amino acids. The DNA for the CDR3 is TGTGCCAGCCGTGGGAGCGGGGGTGGCGAGCAGTACTTC. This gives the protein CASRGSGGGEQYF.

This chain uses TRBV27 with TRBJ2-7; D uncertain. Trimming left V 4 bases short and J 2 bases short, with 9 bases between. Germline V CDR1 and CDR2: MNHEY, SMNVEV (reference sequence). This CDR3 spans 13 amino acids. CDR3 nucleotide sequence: TGTGCCAGCAGTTCCAAGGGTGCCTACGAGCAGTACTTC. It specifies CASSSKGAYEQYF.

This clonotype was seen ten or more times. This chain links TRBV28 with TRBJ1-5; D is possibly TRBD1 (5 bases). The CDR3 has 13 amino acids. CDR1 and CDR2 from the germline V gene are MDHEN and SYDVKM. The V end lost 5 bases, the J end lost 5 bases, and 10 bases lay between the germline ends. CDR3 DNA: TGTGCCAGCAGTACCGGGGCCTATCAGCCCCAGCATTTT. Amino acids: CASSTGAYQPQHF.

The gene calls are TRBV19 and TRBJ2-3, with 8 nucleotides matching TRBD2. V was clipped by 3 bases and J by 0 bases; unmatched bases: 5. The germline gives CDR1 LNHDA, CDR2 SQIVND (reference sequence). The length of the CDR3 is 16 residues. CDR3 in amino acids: CASSIKTSASTDTQYF. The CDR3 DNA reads TGTGCCAGTAGTATCAAGACTAGCGCAAGCACAGATACGCAGTATTTT.

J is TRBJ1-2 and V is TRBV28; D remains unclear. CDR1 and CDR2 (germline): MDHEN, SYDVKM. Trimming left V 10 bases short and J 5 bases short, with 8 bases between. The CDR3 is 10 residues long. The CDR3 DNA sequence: TGTGCCACTCAAAATTATGGCTACACCTTC. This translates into CATQNYGYTF.

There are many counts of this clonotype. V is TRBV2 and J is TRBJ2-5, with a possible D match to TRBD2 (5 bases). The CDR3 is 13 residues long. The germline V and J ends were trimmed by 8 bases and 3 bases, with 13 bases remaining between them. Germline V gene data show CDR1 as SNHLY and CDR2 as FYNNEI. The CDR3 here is CASGRGLKETQYF. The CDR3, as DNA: TGTGCCAGCGGGAGAGGTTTGAAAGAGACCCAGTACTTC.

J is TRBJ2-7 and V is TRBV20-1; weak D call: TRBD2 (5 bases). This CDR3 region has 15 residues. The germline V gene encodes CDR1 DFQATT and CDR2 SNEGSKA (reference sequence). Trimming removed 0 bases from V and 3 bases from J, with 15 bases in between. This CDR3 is CSARDRFAGHYEQYF. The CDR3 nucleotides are TGCAGTGCTAGAGATCGTTTTGCGGGCCACTACGAGCAGTACTTC.

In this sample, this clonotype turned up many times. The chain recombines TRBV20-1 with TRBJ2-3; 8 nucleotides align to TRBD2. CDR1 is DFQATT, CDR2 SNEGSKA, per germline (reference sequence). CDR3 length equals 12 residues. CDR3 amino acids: CSLTSVTDTQYF. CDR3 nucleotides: TGCTCCTTGACTAGCGTCACAGATACGCAGTATTTT.

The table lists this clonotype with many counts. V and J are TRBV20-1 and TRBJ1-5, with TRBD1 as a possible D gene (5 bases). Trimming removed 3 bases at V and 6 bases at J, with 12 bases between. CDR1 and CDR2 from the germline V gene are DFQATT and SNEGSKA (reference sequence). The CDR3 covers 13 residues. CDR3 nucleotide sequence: TGCAGTGCTAGGGTCCAGGGAGGTCAGCCCCAGCATTTT. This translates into CSARVQGGQPQHF.

This chain's CDR3 is CASSLFTTDSSPLHF. CDR3 DNA: TGCGCCAGCAGCTTGTTTACGACCGACAGTTCACCCCTCCACTTT. The J gene is TRBJ1-6, the V gene TRBV5-1; possibly TRBD1 for D (5 bases). V lost 1 base and J lost 9, with 14 bases in between. CDR1 and CDR2 from the germline V gene are SGHRS and YFSETQ. This CDR3 is 15 amino acids long.

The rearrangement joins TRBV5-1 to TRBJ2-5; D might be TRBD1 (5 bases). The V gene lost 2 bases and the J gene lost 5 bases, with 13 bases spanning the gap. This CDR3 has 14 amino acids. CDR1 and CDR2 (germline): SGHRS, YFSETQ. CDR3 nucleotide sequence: TGCGCCAGCAGCTTTAGCAGGGCGGACGAGACCCAGTACTTC. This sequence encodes CASSFSRADETQYF. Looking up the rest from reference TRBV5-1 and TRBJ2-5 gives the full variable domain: KAGVTQTPRYLIKTRGQQVTLSCSPISGHRSVSWYQQTPGQGLQFLFEYFSETQRNKGNFPGRFSGRQFSNSRSEMNVSTLELGDSALYLCASSFSRADETQYFGPGTRLLVL.

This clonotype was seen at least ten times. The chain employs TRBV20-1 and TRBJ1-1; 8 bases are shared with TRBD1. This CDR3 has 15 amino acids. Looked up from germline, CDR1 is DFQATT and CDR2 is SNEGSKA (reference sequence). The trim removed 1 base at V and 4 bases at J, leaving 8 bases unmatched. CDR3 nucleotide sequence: TGCAGTGCTAGAGCATCACAGGGGGAAGGCACTGAAGCTTTCTTT. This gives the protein CSARASQGEGTEAFF.

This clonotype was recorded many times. CDR3 DNA: TGTGCCAGCAGCTTAACCCACGGCGGCTACGAGCAGTACTTC. This encodes CASSLTHGGYEQYF. This chain joins TRBV11-2 and TRBJ2-7; no clear D. Looked up from germline, CDR1 is SGHAT and CDR2 is FQNNGV. The CDR3 consists of 14 residues. V lost 2 bases and J 3 bases, leaving 11 bases between the germline ends.

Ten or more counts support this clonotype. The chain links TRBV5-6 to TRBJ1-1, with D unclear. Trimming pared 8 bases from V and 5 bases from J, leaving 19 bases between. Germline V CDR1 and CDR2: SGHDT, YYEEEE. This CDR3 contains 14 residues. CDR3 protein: CASTRAGGWTEAFF. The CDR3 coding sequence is TGTGCCAGTACGAGGGCAGGCGGGTGGACTGAAGCTTTCTTT.

The CDR3 loop reads CASSPSGQIAFF. Here the CDR3 DNA reads TGCGCCAGCAGCCCATCGGGACAGATTGCTTTCTTT. The rearrangement joins TRBV10-1 to TRBJ1-1, with 7 nucleotides matching TRBD1. The CDR3 spans 12 residues. Germline-derived CDR1 and CDR2 are WNHNN and SYGVQD (reference sequence). V trimming: 6 bases; J trimming: 11 bases; junction bases outside the gene matches: 9.

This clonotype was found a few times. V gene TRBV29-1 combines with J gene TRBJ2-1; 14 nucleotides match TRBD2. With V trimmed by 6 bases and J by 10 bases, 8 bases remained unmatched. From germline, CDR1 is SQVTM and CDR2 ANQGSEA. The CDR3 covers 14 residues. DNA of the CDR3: TGCAGCGTCGCCGGGACTAGCGGGAGTAGGGAGCAGTTCTTC. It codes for CSVAGTSGSREQFF.

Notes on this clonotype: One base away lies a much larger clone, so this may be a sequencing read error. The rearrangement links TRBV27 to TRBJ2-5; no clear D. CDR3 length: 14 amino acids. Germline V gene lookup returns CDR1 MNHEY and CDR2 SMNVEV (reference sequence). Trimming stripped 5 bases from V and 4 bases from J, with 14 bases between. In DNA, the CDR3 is TGTGCCAGCAGTCCGCCGAGGTGGGGAGAGACCCAGTACTTC. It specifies CASSPPRWGETQYF.

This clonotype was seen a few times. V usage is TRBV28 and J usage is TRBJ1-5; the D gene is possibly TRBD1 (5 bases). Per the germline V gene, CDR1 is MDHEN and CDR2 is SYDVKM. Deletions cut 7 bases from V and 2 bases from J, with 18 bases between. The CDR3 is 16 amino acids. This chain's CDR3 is CASISYSRGGNQPQHF. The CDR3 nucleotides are TGTGCCAGCATCTCCTACTCCCGAGGGGGCAATCAGCCCCAGCATTTT.

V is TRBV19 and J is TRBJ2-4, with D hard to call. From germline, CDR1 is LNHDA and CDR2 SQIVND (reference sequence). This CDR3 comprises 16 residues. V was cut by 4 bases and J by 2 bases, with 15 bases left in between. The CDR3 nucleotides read TGTGCCAGTAGTAAATACCTTAACGTCCCCAAAAACATTCAGTACTTC. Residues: CASSKYLNVPKNIQYF. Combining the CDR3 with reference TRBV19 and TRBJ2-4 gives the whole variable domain DGGITQSPKYLFRKEGQNVTLSCEQNLNHDAMYWYRQDPGQGLRLIYYSQIVNDFQKGDIAEGYSVSREKKESFPLTVTSAQKNPTAFYLCASSKYLNVPKNIQYFGAGTRLSVL.

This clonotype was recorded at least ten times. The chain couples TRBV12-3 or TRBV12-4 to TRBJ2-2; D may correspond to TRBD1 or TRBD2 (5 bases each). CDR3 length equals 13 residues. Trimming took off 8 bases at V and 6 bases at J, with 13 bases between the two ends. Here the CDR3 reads CASAGSLPGELFF. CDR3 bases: TGTGCCAGCGCAGGGAGTTTACCCGGGGAGCTGTTTTTT.